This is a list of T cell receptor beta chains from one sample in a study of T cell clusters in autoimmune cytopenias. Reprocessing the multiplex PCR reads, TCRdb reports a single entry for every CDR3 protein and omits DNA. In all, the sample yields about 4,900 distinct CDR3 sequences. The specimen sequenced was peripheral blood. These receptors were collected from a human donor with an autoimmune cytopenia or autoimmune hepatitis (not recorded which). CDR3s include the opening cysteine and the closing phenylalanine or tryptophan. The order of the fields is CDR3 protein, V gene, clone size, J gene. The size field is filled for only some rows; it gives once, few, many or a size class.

CDR3: CASSYTGPRNTEAFF
V: TRBV5-1
size: .
J: TRBJ1-1

CDR3: CASSPLQGDYEQYF
V: TRBV12-3/TRBV12-4
size: medium-sized
J: TRBJ2-7

CDR3: CASSFESPQGGGHSPLHF
V: TRBV27
size: medium-sized
J: TRBJ1-6

CDR3: CASTDAFTDTQYF
V: TRBV2
size: .
J: TRBJ2-3

CDR3: CSAPRSGGSIAKNIQYF
V: TRBV20-1
size: .
J: TRBJ2-4

CDR3: CASKLAGANNEQFF
V: TRBV5-1
size: .
J: TRBJ2-1

CDR3: CASTSGWDTDTQYF
V: TRBV19
size: .
J: TRBJ2-3

CDR3: CASSPGQWTGNYNEQFF
V: TRBV5-4
size: .
J: TRBJ2-1

CDR3: CASSGRTGTGNTIYF
V: TRBV5-6
size: .
J: TRBJ1-3

CDR3: CASSGGGVNEQFF
V: TRBV10-1
size: medium-sized
J: TRBJ2-1

CDR3: CASRPRGLKDTEAFF
V: TRBV27
size: .
J: TRBJ1-1

CDR3: CASSATTRTGYNEQFF
V: TRBV9
size: .
J: TRBJ2-1

CDR3: CASSHQTPGRTDTQYF
V: TRBV5-1
size: .
J: TRBJ2-3

CDR3: CASSSTDGYGYTF
V: TRBV12-3/TRBV12-4
size: medium-sized
J: TRBJ1-2

CDR3: CASSPIFGRDRFLEADTQYF
V: TRBV7-3
size: .
J: TRBJ2-3

CDR3: CSARDNFRASRETQYF
V: TRBV20-1
size: medium-sized
J: TRBJ2-5

CDR3: CASNPRGGQTEAFF
V: TRBV6-5
size: .
J: TRBJ1-1

CDR3: CASSQTGGAEAFF
V: TRBV18
size: .
J: TRBJ1-1

CDR3: CSARVSGTGILSGNTIYF
V: TRBV20-1
size: .
J: TRBJ1-3

CDR3: CSAIWTSGTYEQYF
V: TRBV20-1
size: medium-sized
J: TRBJ2-7

CDR3: CASSEGRAATQYF
V: TRBV6-1
size: medium-sized
J: TRBJ2-5

CDR3: CASSWGRNEKLFF
V: TRBV5-1
size: .
J: TRBJ1-4

CDR3: CASKGLAGTDTQYF
V: TRBV19
size: medium-sized
J: TRBJ2-3

CDR3: CASSKARTAWVYGYTF
V: TRBV21-1
size: .
J: TRBJ1-2

CDR3: CASSLSRLAGGMSTDTQYF
V: TRBV5-6
size: .
J: TRBJ2-3

CDR3: CATKPLAGYNEQYF
V: TRBV10-3
size: .
J: TRBJ2-7

CDR3: CSALPSGSTETQYF
V: TRBV20-1
size: medium-sized
J: TRBJ2-5

CDR3: CASSLGGGYEQYF
V: TRBV5-1
size: .
J: TRBJ2-7

CDR3: CASSTTTRAFF
V: TRBV11-2
size: .
J: TRBJ1-1

CDR3: CASRKGIQADYGYTF
V: TRBV19
size: .
J: TRBJ1-2